This is a list of T cell receptor beta chains from one sample in a study of blood T cell repertoires in COVID-19. Profiled with immunoSEQ multiplex PCR; TCRdb holds only in-frame clones, not every one. The repertoire holds around 390,000 clones, with about 83% as singletons. Sequencing was carried out using PBMCs or T cells enriched from blood (not recorded which). Receptors were obtained from a woman aged 45-59 years who had recovered from COVID-19. Each CDR3 is given with its conserved first and last residue. D genes are given only for firm matches. Part of the rows lack a size; the others show once, few, many or a class for expanded clones.

size	D	V	J	DNA	CDR3
NA	TRBD2	TRBV2	TRBJ2-5	TGTGCCAGCAGGGGCGAGCGGGGGGCAGGAGAGACCCAGTACTTC	CASRGERGAGETQYF
NA	NA	TRBV12-5	TRBJ1-2	TGTGCTAGTGGCGCCTTCGTGGGAGGGATGGGAGGCTACACCTTC	CASGAFVGGMGGYTF
NA	NA	TRBV15	TRBJ2-4	TGTGCCACCAGCAGAACTTTTGGCAGGGATGGCGACATTCAGTACTTC	CATSRTFGRDGDIQYF
NA	TRBD2	TRBV2	TRBJ2-3	TGTGCCAGCGATAAACCGGGACTAAGCACAGATACGCAGTATTTT	CASDKPGLSTDTQYF
NA	TRBD1	TRBV10-3	TRBJ2-5	TGTGCCATCAGTAAGACAGGGGGGAAGACCCAGTACTTC	CAISKTGGKTQYF
NA	NA	TRBV7-8	TRBJ2-1	TGTGCCAGCAGCTCCATAGTGAGCTCCTACAATGAGCAGTTCTTC	CASSSIVSSYNEQFF
NA	NA	TRBV28	TRBJ1-2	TGTGCCAGCAGTTTATTTCAGGGGCACTACACCTTC	CASSLFQGHYTF
NA	NA	TRBV6-4	TRBJ2-3	TGTGCCAGCAGGACTAGCACAGATACGCAGTATTTT	CASRTSTDTQYF
few	NA	TRBV9	TRBJ1-6	TGTGCCAGCAGCGGGGTCCTCTTTGGACAGCAGAATTCACCCCTCCACTTT	CASSGVLFGQQNSPLHF
NA	NA	TRBV19	TRBJ2-5	TGTGCCAGTAGTAGCCTCGGAAGGGGTCAAGAGACCCAGTACTTC	CASSSLGRGQETQYF
NA	TRBD2	TRBV29-1	TRBJ2-1	TGCAGCGCCGTAGGACTAGCGGGGCTTTTTGAGCAGTTCTTC	CSAVGLAGLFEQFF
NA	NA	TRBV19	TRBJ1-2	TGTGCCAGTAGTATAGACGCTAACTATGGCTACACCTTC	CASSIDANYGYTF
NA	TRBD2	TRBV3-1/TRBV3-2	TRBJ2-1	TGTGCCAGCAGCCTCGAGCGGGGGGGCCGGGTCGAGCAGTTCTTC	CASSLERGGRVEQFF
NA	NA	TRBV6-1	TRBJ2-1	TGTGCCAGCAGTGAAGCACTCGGGGACAAACGGTTCTTC	CASSEALGDKRFF
NA	TRBD1	TRBV10-1	TRBJ2-7	TGCGCCAGCACCGAGGGACAGTCAGATAACTACGAGCAGTACTTC	CASTEGQSDNYEQYF
NA	NA	TRBV6-5	TRBJ2-7	TGTGCCAGCTCCGACTCCTCCTACGAGCAGTACTTC	CASSDSSYEQYF
NA	TRBD1	TRBV28	TRBJ1-5	TGTGCCAGCAGCCTGGACAGGGGGCTTGGTCAGCCCCAGCATTTT	CASSLDRGLGQPQHF
NA	NA	TRBV7-2	TRBJ1-2	TGTGCCAGCAGCCCTCCGGGGGGTGGCTACACCTTC	CASSPPGGGYTF
NA	NA	TRBV19	TRBJ1-2	TGTGCCAGTAGTATTCTGGCGGGGGACAACTATGGCTACACCTTC	CASSILAGDNYGYTF
NA	NA	TRBV18	TRBJ1-3	TGTGCCAGCTCACCATATGAGGTCTCTGGAAACACCATATATTTT	CASSPYEVSGNTIYF
few	NA	TRBV3-1/TRBV3-2	TRBJ1-4	TGTGCCAGCAGCCAATTGCAGGGGATTGGGGAAAAACTGTTTTTT	CASSQLQGIGEKLFF
NA	TRBD2	TRBV7-2	TRBJ2-5	TGTGCCAGCAGCTTAGCGTTGGGACTAGGGGCGTCAGGGACCCAGTACTTC	CASSLALGLGASGTQYF
few	NA	TRBV10-3	TRBJ2-7	TGTGCCACCGTCGAGACTGGCTCCTACGAGCAGTACTTC	CATVETGSYEQYF
few	NA	TRBV30	TRBJ1-1	TGTGCCTGGAGATATGACCAGGGGCGGTTAAGCACTGAAGCTTTCTTT	CAWRYDQGRLSTEAFF
NA	NA	TRBV5-4	TRBJ2-1	TGTGCCAGCAGCTTGGACCCGACTAGGGGCAATGAGCAGTTCTTC	CASSLDPTRGNEQFF
NA	NA	TRBV6-5	TRBJ2-1	TGTGCCAGCAGTCAGGGGCGGTACGGGTTCAATGAGCAGTTCTTC	CASSQGRYGFNEQFF
NA	NA	TRBV2	TRBJ1-5	TGTGCCAGCAGCGCAGGACAGCTGGGGCAGCCCCAGCATTTT	CASSAGQLGQPQHF
NA	TRBD1	TRBV6-5	TRBJ1-6	TGTGCCAGCACCAGACAGGGGGCTGGTTCACCCCTCCACTTT	CASTRQGAGSPLHF
NA	TRBD2	TRBV9	TRBJ2-1	TGTGCCAGCAGCGGCCCCGGGGGGAATGAGCAGTTCTTC	CASSGPGGNEQFF
few	TRBD1	TRBV4-1	TRBJ1-6	TGCGCCAGCAGCCAAGGTCATACCGGGACAGGGCGGGAACCCCTCCACTTT	CASSQGHTGTGREPLHF
NA	NA	TRBV6-1	TRBJ2-2	TGTGCCAGCAGTGAACCCGGGAGAGGCACCGGGGAGCTGTTTTTT	CASSEPGRGTGELFF
once	NA	TRBV3-1/TRBV3-2	TRBJ1-1	TGTGCCAGCAGCCAAGAGCCTACGATCTTTGAAGCTTTCTTT	CASSQEPTIFEAFF
NA	TRBD1	TRBV19	TRBJ1-2	TGTGCCAGTAGTAGAGACAGGGGACGGGGCTACACCTTC	CASSRDRGRGYTF
NA	TRBD2	TRBV5-1	TRBJ2-1	TGCGCCAGCAGCTTGACTAGCGGGGGGGACCCCACGTTCTTC	CASSLTSGGDPTFF
once	TRBD2	TRBV10-2	TRBJ2-3	TGCGCCAGTCTTATAGCGGGGGGGCCAGCAGATACGCAGTATTTT	CASLIAGGPADTQYF
NA	TRBD1	TRBV19	TRBJ1-2	TGTGCCAAGAGACGGGACAGGGGGCTCTATGGCTACACCTTC	CAKRRDRGLYGYTF
NA	TRBD1	TRBV10-3	TRBJ2-7	TGTGCCACTAGACAGGGGGGAGACGAGCAGTACTTC	CATRQGGDEQYF
NA	NA	TRBV5-6	TRBJ2-5	TGTGCCAGCAGCTTGGTCGCGCAGGCAGAGACCCAGTACTTC	CASSLVAQAETQYF
NA	NA	TRBV3-1/TRBV3-2	TRBJ2-7	TGTGCCAGCAGCCAAGATCTAGATTCCTACGAGCAGTACTTC	CASSQDLDSYEQYF
NA	NA	TRBV11-2	TRBJ2-6	TGTGCCAGCAAGACAGGTTTTGGGGCCAACGTCCTGACTTTC	CASKTGFGANVLTF
NA	TRBD1	TRBV12-5	TRBJ1-5	TGTGCTACGCGACAGGGGGATCAGCCCCAGCATTTT	CATRQGDQPQHF
NA	TRBD1	TRBV9	TRBJ2-7	TGTGCCAGCAGCTTAGGGGCTGACAGGGACTACGAGCAGTACTTC	CASSLGADRDYEQYF
NA	NA	TRBV3-1/TRBV3-2	TRBJ1-2	TGTGCCAGCAGCCAAGATCTTGGGGCTCGGGGCTACACCTTC	CASSQDLGARGYTF
NA	NA	TRBV5-1	TRBJ1-6	TGCGCCAGCAGCTTGGAGTTCAGGGTAAATTCACCCCTCCACTTT	CASSLEFRVNSPLHF
NA	TRBD1	TRBV19	TRBJ1-1	TGTGCCAGTAGTCCGTGGGGACAGGGGAACACTGAAGCTTTCTTT	CASSPWGQGNTEAFF
NA	TRBD1	TRBV6-2/TRBV6-3	TRBJ1-5	TGTGCCAGCAGTTACGCCGGGACAGGGTCCCGACAGACCCAGCATTTT	CASSYAGTGSRQTQHF
NA	TRBD1	TRBV13	TRBJ1-2	TGTGCCAGCAGCCGGGACAGGGCGTATGGCTACACCTTC	CASSRDRAYGYTF
NA	NA	TRBV28	TRBJ2-2	TGTGCCAGCAGCATTACAGGGATCACCGGGGAGCTGTTTTTT	CASSITGITGELFF
NA	NA	TRBV18	TRBJ1-5	TGTGCCAGCTCACCTCGGGAGGGGGAGCCCCAGCATTTT	CASSPREGEPQHF
NA	TRBD1	TRBV3-1/TRBV3-2	TRBJ1-2	TGTGCCAGCAGCCAAGTCGTCAGGGGGCATTATGGCTACACCTTC	CASSQVVRGHYGYTF
NA	NA	TRBV5-1	TRBJ1-5	TGCGCCAGCAGCTTGGCGGGATCAGGCAATCAGCCCCAGCATTTT	CASSLAGSGNQPQHF
once	NA	TRBV18	TRBJ1-1	TGTGCCAGCTCACCCGGGGTGAAGGAGAACACTGAAGCTTTCTTT	CASSPGVKENTEAFF
NA	NA	TRBV2	TRBJ1-4	TGTGCCAGCAGAGAACGACACCTAATGGTCCAGGGGAATGAAAAACTGTTTTTT	CASRERHLMVQGNEKLFF
NA	NA	TRBV4-1	TRBJ1-1	TGCGCCAGCAGAAAAGTTCCAGGGGTGGCCACTGAAGCTTTCTTT	CASRKVPGVATEAFF
NA	NA	TRBV2	TRBJ1-2	TGTGCCAGCAGTGAAGTTGTAGGAGCAAACTATGGCTACACCTTC	CASSEVVGANYGYTF
NA	NA	TRBV9	TRBJ2-4	TGTGCCAGCAGCGTAGCGGGGGAATCGGGAAACATTCAGTACTTC	CASSVAGESGNIQYF